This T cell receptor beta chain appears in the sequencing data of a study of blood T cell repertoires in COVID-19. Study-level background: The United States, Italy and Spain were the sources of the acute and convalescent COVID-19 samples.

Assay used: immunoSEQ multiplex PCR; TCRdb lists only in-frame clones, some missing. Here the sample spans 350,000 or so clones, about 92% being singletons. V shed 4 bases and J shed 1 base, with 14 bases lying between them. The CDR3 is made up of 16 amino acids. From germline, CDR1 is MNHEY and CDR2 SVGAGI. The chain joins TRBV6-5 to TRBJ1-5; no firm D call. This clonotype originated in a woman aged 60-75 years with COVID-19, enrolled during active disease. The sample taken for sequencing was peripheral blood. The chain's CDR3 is CASSSLRIGSNQPQHF. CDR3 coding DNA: TGTGCCAGCAGTTCCCTCAGGATTGGGAGCAATCAGCCCCAGCATTTT.